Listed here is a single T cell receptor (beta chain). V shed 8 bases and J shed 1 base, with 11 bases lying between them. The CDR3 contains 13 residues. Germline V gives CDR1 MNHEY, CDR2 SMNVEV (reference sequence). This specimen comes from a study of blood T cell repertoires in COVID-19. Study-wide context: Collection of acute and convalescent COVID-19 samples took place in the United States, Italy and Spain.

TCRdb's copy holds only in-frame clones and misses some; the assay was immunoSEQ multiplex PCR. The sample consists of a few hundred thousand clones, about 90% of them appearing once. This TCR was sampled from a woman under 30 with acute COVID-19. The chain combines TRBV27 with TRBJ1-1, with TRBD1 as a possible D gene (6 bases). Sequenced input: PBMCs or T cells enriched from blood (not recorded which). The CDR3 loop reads CASSGVPNTEAFF. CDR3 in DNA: TGTGCCAGCTCAGGGGTTCCGAACACTGAAGCTTTCTTT.